The source of this T cell receptor beta chain is a study of CD8 T cells in ankylosing spondylitis. The germline V gene has CDR1 LNHNV and CDR2 YYDKDF (reference sequence). The CDR3 extends over 16 amino acids. V shed 1 base, J shed 5 bases, and the junction held 3 bases outside the gene matches. Details on this clonotype: Its matching antigen is unknown.

The study's findings and limits: Among TCR beta sequences, a motif of 7 to 9 highly homologous variants appeared characteristic of ankylosing spondylitis blood.

The authors made TCR beta libraries by quantitative 5'-RACE with molecular barcodes. TCRdb reprocessed the 5' RACE reads via MiXCR and lists one record per CDR3 protein. Of 300,000 to 350,000 distinct CDR3 sequences listed, roughly 20% are singletons. The V and J genes are TRBV15 and TRBJ2-1; 12 positions agree with TRBD2. This receptor was taken from a female donor with ankylosing spondylitis or in good health (not recorded which). Sequencing was performed on blood, either unsorted or a sorted T cell fraction (not recorded which). The chain's CDR3 is CATSRATSGSNNEQFF. The CDR3 DNA reads TGTGCCACCAGCAGAGCGACTAGCGGGAGCAACAATGAGCAGTTCTTC.